This T cell receptor (beta chain) originates from a study of human T cells and chemical hapten exposure. TCRdb re-derived calls from the RACE reads in MiXCR, one entry per CDR3 protein. This sample has about 140,000 distinct CDR3 sequences; about 12% occur once, and the top ten carry around 1.4%. From germline, CDR1 is MNHEY and CDR2 SMNVEV (reference sequence). The CDR3 sequence is 17 residues long. The V gene end was trimmed by 4 bases and the J gene end by 3 bases; junction bases not matched to a gene: 12. Described time point: patch test 2, 6 weeks after DPC sensitization. Treatment described: therapeutic diphenylcyclopropenone sensitization with weekly scalp DPC.

The V and J genes are TRBV27 and TRBJ2-3; TRBD2 agrees at 8 bases. Source: whole blood, taken in connection with sensitization to the hapten diphenylcyclopropenone (DPC). The receptor was derived from a woman in her fifties or sixties with alopecia areata. Some clones in this sample may be carry-over from other donors' samples. The CDR3 here is CASSSLGLAIGTDTQYF. The CDR3 bases are TGTGCCAGCAGTTCCCTAGGACTAGCAATTGGTACAGATACGCAGTATTTT.